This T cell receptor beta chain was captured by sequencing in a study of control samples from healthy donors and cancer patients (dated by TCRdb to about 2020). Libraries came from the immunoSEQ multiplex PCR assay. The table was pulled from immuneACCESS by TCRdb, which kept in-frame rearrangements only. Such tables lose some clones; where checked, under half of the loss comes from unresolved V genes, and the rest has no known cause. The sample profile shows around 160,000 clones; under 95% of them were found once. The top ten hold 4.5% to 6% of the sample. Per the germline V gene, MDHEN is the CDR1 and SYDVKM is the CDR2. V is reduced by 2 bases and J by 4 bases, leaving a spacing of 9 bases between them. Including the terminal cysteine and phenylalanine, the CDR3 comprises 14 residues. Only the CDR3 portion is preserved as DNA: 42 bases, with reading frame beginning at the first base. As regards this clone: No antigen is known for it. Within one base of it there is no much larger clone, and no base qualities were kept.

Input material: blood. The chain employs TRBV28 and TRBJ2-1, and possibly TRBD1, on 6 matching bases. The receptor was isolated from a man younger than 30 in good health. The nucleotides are TGTGCCAGCAGTTTAAGCAGGGGTTACAATGAGCAGTTCTTC. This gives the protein CASSLSRGYNEQFF.